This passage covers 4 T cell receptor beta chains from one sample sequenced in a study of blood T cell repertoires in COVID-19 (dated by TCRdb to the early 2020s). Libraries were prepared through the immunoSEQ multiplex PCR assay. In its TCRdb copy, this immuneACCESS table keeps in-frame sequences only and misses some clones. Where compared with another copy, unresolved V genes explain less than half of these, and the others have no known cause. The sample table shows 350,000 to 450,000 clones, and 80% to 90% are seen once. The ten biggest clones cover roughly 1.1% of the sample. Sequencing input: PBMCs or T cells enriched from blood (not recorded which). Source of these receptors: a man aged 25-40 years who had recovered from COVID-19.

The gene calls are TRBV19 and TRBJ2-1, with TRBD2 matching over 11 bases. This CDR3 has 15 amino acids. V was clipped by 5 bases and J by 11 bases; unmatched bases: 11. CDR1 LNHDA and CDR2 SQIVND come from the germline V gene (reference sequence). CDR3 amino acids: CASSPGTSGNLQQFF. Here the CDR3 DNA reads TGTGCCAGTAGTCCAGGGACTAGCGGCAACTTGCAGCAGTTCTTC.

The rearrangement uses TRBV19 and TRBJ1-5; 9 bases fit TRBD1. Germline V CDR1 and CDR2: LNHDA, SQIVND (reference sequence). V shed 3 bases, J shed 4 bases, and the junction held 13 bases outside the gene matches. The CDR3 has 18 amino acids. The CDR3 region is CASSIGPRTGAANQPQHF. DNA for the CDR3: TGTGCCAGTAGTATTGGACCCCGGACAGGGGCCGCTAATCAGCCCCAGCATTTT.

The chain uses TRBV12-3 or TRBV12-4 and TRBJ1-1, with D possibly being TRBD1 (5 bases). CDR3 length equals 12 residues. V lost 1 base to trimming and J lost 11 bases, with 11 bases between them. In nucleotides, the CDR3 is TGTGCCAGCAGTTTAGGTCCCAGGGTCGCTTTCTTT. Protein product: CASSLGPRVAFF.

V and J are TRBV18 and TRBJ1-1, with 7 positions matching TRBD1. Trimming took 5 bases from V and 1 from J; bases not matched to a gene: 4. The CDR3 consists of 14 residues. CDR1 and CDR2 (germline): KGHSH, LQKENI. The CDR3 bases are TGTGCCAGCTCAGAGGGGACAGAGAACACTGAAGCTTTCTTT. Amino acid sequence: CASSEGTENTEAFF. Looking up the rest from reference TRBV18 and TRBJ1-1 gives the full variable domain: NAGVMQNPRHLVRRRGQEARLRCSPMKGHSHVYWYRQLPEEGLKFMVYLQKENIIDESGMPKERFSAEFPKEGPSILRIQQVVRGDSAAYFCASSEGTENTEAFFGQGTRLTVV.